This record concerns one T cell receptor beta chain sequence. Its antigen is still unknown. CDR3 length equals 15 residues. V shed 2 bases and J 8 bases; nucleotides not matched to a gene: 6. Germline loops: CDR1 SQVTM, CDR2 ANQGSEA. This record belongs to a study of CD8+CD57+ T cells in acquired aplastic anemia. Overall study: Quantities of DNA derived from sorted CD4+ and CD8+ cells averaged around 3 ug. Study-level results: Patients and healthy controls showed no significant CD8+ Simpson's diversity difference. Patients and controls turned out to have 25 to 35 CD8+ CDR3 sequences in common.

Genomic DNA was employed as the template in profiling TCR beta VDJ and CDR3. One entry per CDR3 protein, called by TCRdb with MiXCR from the reads. The sample consists of some 290,000 distinct CDR3 sequences, 50% to 70% of them appearing once. This clonotype originated in a human donor with severe aplastic anemia or a healthy control (not recorded which). Sequences were obtained from sorted CD4+, CD8+, or CD8+CD57+ T cells (not recorded which) from PBMCs. This chain links TRBV29-1 with TRBJ2-1, with TRBD2 matching over 13 bases. The CDR3 nucleotides are TGCAGCGTTGAACCTGGACTAGCGGGAGCGTATGAGCAGTTCTTC. The encoded protein is CSVEPGLAGAYEQFF.